This is a list of T cell receptor beta chains from one sample in a study of tissue T cells after allogeneic stem cell transplantation. The protocol was immunoSEQ multiplex PCR, while the TCRdb copy is restricted to in-frame clones and leaves out a portion. The data contain around 3,600 clones, approximately 74% of them singletons. The input for sequencing was left colon tissue, taken at autopsy. Receptors were obtained from a male patient at least 60 years old with steroid-refractory graft-versus-host disease after an allogeneic stem cell transplant. Part of the T cells may come from the graft donor. The CDR3 runs from the conserved cysteine through the conserved F or W. D genes are given only for firm matches. The size of a clone is reported for some rows only, either as once, few or many, or as a class for expanded clones.

D gene,V gene,J gene,clone size,CDR3 protein,CDR3 DNA
-,TRBV10-3,TRBJ2-1,-,CAISVGNEQFF,TGTGCCATCAGTGTAGGAAATGAGCAGTTCTTC
-,TRBV2,TRBJ2-7,-,CASALQGRYEQYF,TGTGCCAGCGCTTTGCAGGGACGCTACGAGCAGTACTTC
TRBD2,TRBV30,TRBJ2-7,-,CAWSGAGLAGFEQYF,TGTGCCTGGAGTGGAGCCGGACTAGCGGGGTTCGAGCAGTACTTC
-,TRBV11-2,TRBJ2-7,-,CASSLRREQYF,TGTGCCAGCAGCCTCCGGCGGGAGCAGTACTTC
-,TRBV14,TRBJ1-4,-,CASSHWQANEKLFF,TGTGCCAGCAGCCACTGGCAGGCTAATGAAAAACTGTTTTTT
TRBD2,TRBV27,TRBJ2-3,-,CASSLAGGLAGRLTDTDTQYF,TGTGCCAGCAGTTTAGCTGGGGGACTAGCGGGGAGATTAACGGACACAGATACGCAGTATTTT
TRBD1,TRBV5-1,TRBJ1-4,-,CASSLRQGEGKLFF,TGCGCCAGCAGCTTGAGACAGGGAGAAGGAAAACTGTTTTTT
-,TRBV11-3,TRBJ1-1,once,CASSLGQGGEAFF,TGTGCCAGCAGCTTAGGTCAAGGGGGTGAAGCTTTCTTT
TRBD1,TRBV5-6,TRBJ1-5,-,CASSSRTGLYQPQHF,TGTGCCAGCAGCTCGAGGACAGGGTTGTATCAGCCCCAGCATTTT
TRBD1,TRBV7-3,TRBJ2-1,few,CASSLGSGGREQFF,TGTGCCAGCAGCTTAGGTTCAGGGGGCAGGGAGCAGTTCTTC
TRBD1,TRBV28,TRBJ1-1,-,CASRPTGDVTEAFF,TGTGCCAGCCGACCAACAGGGGATGTCACTGAAGCTTTCTTT
-,TRBV12-3/TRBV12-4,TRBJ1-2,-,CASLGGLIGYTF,TGTGCCAGCCTTGGGGGGCTTATTGGCTACACCTTC
-,TRBV5-4,TRBJ2-6,-,CASSFGLISGANVLTF,TGTGCCAGCAGCTTCGGACTGATTTCTGGGGCCAACGTCCTGACTTTC
TRBD1,TRBV6-5,TRBJ2-1,-,CASSYSTGGSYNEQFF,TGTGCCAGCAGTTACTCGACAGGGGGCTCCTACAATGAGCAGTTCTTC
-,TRBV5-1,TRBJ1-1,-,CASSKEGGQTEAFF,TGCGCCAGCAGCAAGGAGGGGGGCCAGACTGAAGCTTTCTTT
TRBD1,TRBV24-1,TRBJ2-1,-,CATSGSGTGIHEQFF,TGTGCCACCAGTGGATCCGGGACAGGGATCCATGAGCAGTTCTTC
-,TRBV28,TRBJ1-1,-,CASSLQNTEAFF,TGTGCCAGCAGTTTACAGAACACTGAAGCTTTCTTT
-,TRBV19,TRBJ1-1,few,CASSISSLTEAFF,TGTGCCAGTAGTATAAGCAGCCTCACTGAAGCTTTCTTT
-,TRBV25-1,TRBJ1-2,-,CASSTIQGGVSGYTF,TGTGCCAGCAGTACCATCCAGGGTGGGGTATCTGGCTACACCTTC
-,TRBV11-2,TRBJ2-6,-,CASSSPQQTGANVLTF,TGTGCCAGCAGCTCCCCCCAGCAGACTGGGGCCAACGTCCTGACTTTC
-,TRBV27,TRBJ1-1,-,CASSLGISGYTEAFF,TGTGCCAGCAGTTTGGGCATTTCAGGCTACACTGAAGCTTTCTTT
-,TRBV6-2/TRBV6-3,TRBJ1-3,-,CASSLPAGSGNTIYF,TGTGCCAGCAGCCTCCCCGCCGGCTCTGGAAACACCATATATTTT
-,TRBV4-1,TRBJ2-5,few,CASSQTSGRGETQYF,TGCGCCAGCAGCCAAACTTCAGGGCGGGGAGAGACCCAGTACTTC
TRBD1,TRBV5-4,TRBJ1-2,-,CASTRDRGQVYGYTF,TGTGCCAGCACGAGGGACAGGGGGCAGGTCTATGGCTACACCTTC
-,TRBV18,TRBJ2-5,-,CASSPTDNQETQYF,TGTGCCAGCTCACCAACAGATAACCAAGAGACCCAGTACTTC
-,TRBV4-3,TRBJ1-3,-,CASRRCRVGGNTIYF,TGCGCCAGCAGGCGTTGCAGGGTAGGTGGAAACACCATATATTTT
-,TRBV6-5,TRBJ2-5,-,CASSTRGKETQYF,TGTGCCAGCAGTACTCGAGGCAAAGAGACCCAGTACTTC
-,TRBV5-1,TRBJ2-7,-,CASSPIGDGSYEQYF,TGCGCCAGCAGCCCCATAGGGGACGGCTCCTACGAGCAGTACTTC